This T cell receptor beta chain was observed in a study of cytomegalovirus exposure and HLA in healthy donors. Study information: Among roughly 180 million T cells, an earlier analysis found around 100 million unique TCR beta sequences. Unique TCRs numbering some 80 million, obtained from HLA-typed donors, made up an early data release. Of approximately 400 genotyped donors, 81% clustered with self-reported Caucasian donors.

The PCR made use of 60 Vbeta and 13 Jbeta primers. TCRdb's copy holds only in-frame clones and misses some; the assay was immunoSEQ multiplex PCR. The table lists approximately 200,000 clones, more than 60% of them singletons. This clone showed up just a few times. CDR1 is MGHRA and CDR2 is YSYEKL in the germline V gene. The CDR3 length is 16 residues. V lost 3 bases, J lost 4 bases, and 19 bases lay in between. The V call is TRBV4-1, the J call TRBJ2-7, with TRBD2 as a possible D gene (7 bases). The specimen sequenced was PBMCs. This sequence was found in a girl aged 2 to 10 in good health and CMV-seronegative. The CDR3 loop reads CASSHPPARGPYEQYF. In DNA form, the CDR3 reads TGCGCCAGCAGCCACCCCCCCGCGCGGGGGCCTTACGAGCAGTACTTC.